These 23 T cell receptor beta chains originate from one sample sequenced in a study of T cell repertoires in cytomegalovirus infection. TCRdb recomputed calls from the reads with MiXCR, one row per CDR3 protein. The sample carries roughly 860,000 distinct CDR3 sequences, about 33% recorded once. These receptors' targets are unknown. The source was cultured CD8+ T cells from PBMCs, collected from culture after CMV antigen stimulation. These TCRs come from a human donor in good health (CMV status not recorded). Some clones in this sample may be carry-over from other donors' samples.

This clonotype was counted between two and nine times. The J gene is TRBJ2-1, the V gene TRBV7-9, with D unresolved. Trimming shortened V by 8 bases and J by 0 bases, and 11 bases separated the two germline ends. Germline V gene data show CDR1 as SEHNR and CDR2 as FQNEAQ (reference sequence). This CDR3 is built from 14 residues. In DNA form, the CDR3 reads TGTGCCAGCGTAGACCGCTCCTCCTACAATGAGCAGTTCTTC. Protein sequence: CASVDRSSYNEQFF.

The J gene is TRBJ1-1, the V gene TRBV10-3; 7 nucleotides line up with TRBD1. CDR1 and CDR2 (germline): ENHRY, SYGVKD. V dropped 10 bases and J dropped 4; count of bases not matched to a gene: 9. CDR3 length equals 13 residues. CDR3 loop: CATSGQGGTEAFF. CDR3 nucleotide sequence: TGTGCCACCTCGGGGCAGGGGGGCACTGAAGCTTTCTTT.

This clonotype was seen many times. The V gene is TRBV6-1, the J gene TRBJ1-1, with D unresolved. Trimming shortened V by 0 bases and J by 13 bases, and 24 bases separated the two germline ends. CDR1 is MNHNS, CDR2 SASEGT, per germline. CDR3 length: 16 residues. Here the CDR3 reads CASSEAGRTTLLFGFF. CDR3 DNA sequence: TGTGCCAGCAGTGAAGCCGGGAGGACCACCCTCCTCTTCGGTTTCTTT.

This clonotype was picked up a small number of times. The chain links TRBV10-3 to TRBJ2-1; 10 bases align to TRBD2. CDR1 is ENHRY, CDR2 SYGVKD, per germline. The CDR3 sequence is 15 residues long. V shed 3 bases and J 3 bases; nucleotides not matched to a gene: 2. CDR3 DNA sequence: TGTGCCATCAGTGACGGGACTAGCGACTACAATGAGCAGTTCTTC. Its translation is CAISDGTSDYNEQFF.

The table lists this clonotype with a few counts. This chain joins TRBV12-5 and TRBJ2-3; weak D call: TRBD1 (5 bases). Germline values: CDR1 LGHNT, CDR2 FRNRAP. The V end was cut by 7 bases, the J end by 4 bases, with 15 bases between. There are 14 residues in the CDR3. CDR3 coding DNA: TGTGCTAGTGCCCTAAGAGTGGGGCCAGATACGCAGTATTTT. Its protein product is CASALRVGPDTQYF.

This clonotype has just a few counts. V gene TRBV19 combines with J gene TRBJ2-3, with D hard to call. This CDR3 comprises 13 residues. The V gene's germline CDR1 is LNHDA and CDR2 SQIVND (reference sequence). V shed 0 bases and J shed 4 bases, with 5 bases lying between them. CDR3 bases: TGTGCCAGTAGTATAGAGCTAGCAGATACGCAGTATTTT. It specifies CASSIELADTQYF.

This clonotype appeared a few times. The V call is TRBV6-1, the J call TRBJ2-1; unclear D gene. The CDR3 totals 16 residues. Trimming removed 6 bases at V and 0 bases at J, with 15 bases between. Germline assignment: CDR1 MNHNS and CDR2 SASEGT. CDR3 protein: CASSPRATSSYNEQFF. The CDR3 DNA follows: TGTGCCAGCAGCCCCCGGGCAACCAGCTCCTACAATGAGCAGTTCTTC.

The chain links TRBV4-1 to TRBJ2-1, with D perhaps matching TRBD2 (7 bases). Trimming pared 0 bases from V and 6 bases from J, leaving 15 bases between. From germline, CDR1 is MGHRA and CDR2 YSYEKL. The CDR3 runs 16 residues. In DNA, the CDR3 is TGCGCCAGCAGCCAAGATCTGGGGGGGCCCTCCAATGAGCAGTTCTTC. This gives the protein CASSQDLGGPSNEQFF.

The DNA of the CDR3 is TGTGCCAGCGGGGGAACGGGAAACACCATATATTTT. This translates into CASGGTGNTIYF. The chain joins TRBV9 to TRBJ1-3, with D tentatively TRBD1 (5 bases). Germline V gene lookup returns CDR1 SGDLS and CDR2 YYNGEE. This CDR3 region has 12 residues. V was clipped by 7 bases and J by 4 bases, with 9 bases between them.

This clonotype appeared a few times. The rearrangement uses TRBV19 and TRBJ1-1; a weak D match, TRBD1 (5 bases). The CDR3 covers 14 residues. From germline, CDR1 is LNHDA and CDR2 SQIVND (reference sequence). The ends were cut back, 6 bases at V and 4 bases at J, with 15 bases in the middle. CDR3 residues: CASSDAYGATEAFF. The CDR3 DNA sequence: TGTGCCAGTAGCGATGCTTACGGGGCCACTGAAGCTTTCTTT.

This clonotype occurred a few times. The CDR3 DNA follows: TGTGCCAGCCAGCTAGGCTACAATGAGCAGTTCTTC. This encodes CASQLGYNEQFF. V gene TRBV12-3 or TRBV12-4 combines with J gene TRBJ2-1, with D unresolved. Trimming stripped 8 bases from V and 3 bases from J, with 8 bases between. There are 12 residues in the CDR3.

This clonotype occurred many times. The chain has TRBV2 and TRBJ2-5; TRBD2 matches at 9 bases. This CDR3 is 17 amino acids long. J lost 5 bases, V lost 8 bases, and 18 bases had no gene match. The germline gives CDR1 SNHLY, CDR2 FYNNEI. This CDR3 is CASRSRGISGGGETQYF. The CDR3 nucleotides read TGTGCCAGCCGGAGCAGGGGGATTAGCGGGGGAGGCGAGACCCAGTACTTC.

This clonotype was recorded once. This chain links TRBV19 with TRBJ2-3; 9 positions agree with TRBD1. The CDR3 is made up of 14 amino acids. Germline V gives CDR1 LNHDA, CDR2 SQIVND (reference sequence). V lost 5 bases, J lost 4 bases, and 4 bases stayed unmatched. The CDR3 DNA follows: TGTGCCAGTAGTGAAGGGACAGGGTCAGATACGCAGTATTTT. This sequence encodes CASSEGTGSDTQYF. Full variable domain (remainder filled in from reference TRBV19 and TRBJ2-3): DGGITQSPKYLFRKEGQNVTLSCEQNLNHDAMYWYRQDPGQGLRLIYYSQIVNDFQKGDIAEGYSVSREKKESFPLTVTSAQKNPTAFYLCASSEGTGSDTQYFGPGTRLTVL.

J is TRBJ2-7 and V is TRBV6-6; 8 nucleotides line up with TRBD2. There are 18 residues in the CDR3. With 5 bases clipped from V and 1 base from J, the junction kept 16 bases outside the gene matches. Germline CDR1 is MNHNY and CDR2 is SVGAGI (reference sequence). The CDR3 DNA sequence: TGTGCCAGCAGTGAGGAGGCAGAGGAGCGGGGGTTGTCCTACGAGCAGTACGTC. As protein: CASSEEAEERGLSYEQYV.

There are a few counts of this clonotype. J is TRBJ1-1 and V is TRBV4-3; D gene ambiguous. Germline CDR1 is LGHNA and CDR2 is YSLEER. CDR3 length: 17 residues. V lost 0 bases, J lost 3 bases, and 17 bases lay in between. The CDR3 reads CASSQDLMGFTYTEAFF. The DNA of the CDR3 is TGCGCCAGCAGCCAAGATCTCATGGGATTTACGTACACTGAAGCTTTCTTT.

This clonotype showed up just a few times. The rearrangement links TRBV9 to TRBJ1-2, with D maybe TRBD1 (5 bases). The CDR3 consists of 15 residues. Germline V gene lookup returns CDR1 SGDLS and CDR2 YYNGEE. V shed 7 bases and J shed 2 bases, with 18 bases lying between them. The chain's CDR3 is CASAGRGDENYGYTF. As DNA, the CDR3 is TGTGCCAGCGCGGGGAGGGGAGATGAGAACTATGGCTACACCTTC. The whole variable domain, filled in from reference TRBV9 and TRBJ1-2, reads DSGVTQTPKHLITATGQRVTLRCSPRSGDLSVYWYQQSLDQGLQFLIQYYNGEERAKGNILERFSAQQFPDLHSELNLSSLELGDSALYFCASAGRGDENYGYTFGSGTRLTVV.

At least ten counts were recorded for this clonotype. J is TRBJ2-3 and V is TRBV11-3, with 14 nucleotides matching TRBD2. The CDR3 contains 16 residues. V shed 4 bases and J 4 bases; nucleotides not matched to a gene: 4. Per germline, CDR1 SGHNT and CDR2 YENEEA. The CDR3 sequence is CASSSWTSGGPDTQYF. CDR3 bases: TGTGCCAGCAGCTCTTGGACTAGCGGGGGGCCAGATACGCAGTATTTT.

CDR3 bases: TGCAGCGTTACGTACGCGAACACCGGGGAGCTGTTTTTT. Amino acid sequence: CSVTYANTGELFF. The V and J genes are TRBV29-1 and TRBJ2-2; D gene ambiguous. The V gene's germline CDR1 is SQVTM and CDR2 ANQGSEA. V was trimmed by 5 bases and J by 0 bases, leaving 7 bases between them. CDR3 length equals 13 residues.

The sample holds a few counts of this clonotype. The rearrangement joins TRBV27 to TRBJ2-3, with 7 nucleotides matching TRBD1. J gave up 2 bases and V 6 bases, and 14 bases lay outside the gene matches. The CDR3 length is 17 residues. In germline, CDR1 is MNHEY, CDR2 SMNVEV (reference sequence). This CDR3 reads CASSRAGDSEFTDTQYF. CDR3 nucleotides: TGTGCCAGCAGCCGGGCCGGGGACAGCGAATTCACAGATACGCAGTATTTT.

V and J are TRBV27 and TRBJ2-3; D gene unclear. CDR1 is MNHEY, CDR2 SMNVEV, per germline (reference sequence). The CDR3 spans 14 residues. Trimming stripped 0 bases from V and 2 bases from J, with 6 bases between. In DNA form, the CDR3 reads TGTGCCAGCAGTTTATCGCGTCCCACAGATACGCAGTATTTT. It translates to CASSLSRPTDTQYF.

The V and J genes are TRBV18 and TRBJ2-3; D not certain. Germline V lookup: CDR1 KGHSH, CDR2 LQKENI. This CDR3 contains 12 residues. V was trimmed by 10 bases and J by 6 bases, leaving 14 bases between them. The chain's CDR3 is CATSSPPDTQYF. The CDR3, as DNA: TGTGCCACCTCGTCCCCGCCGGATACGCAGTATTTT. The complete variable domain, with remaining parts taken from reference TRBV18 and TRBJ2-3, reads NAGVMQNPRHLVRRRGQEARLRCSPMKGHSHVYWYRQLPEEGLKFMVYLQKENIIDESGMPKERFSAEFPKEGPSILRIQQVVRGDSAAYFCATSSPPDTQYFGPGTRLTVL.

In its sample, this clonotype was seen a few times. The chain employs TRBV27 and TRBJ2-5; the match to TRBD1 covers 7 bases. The CDR3 loop spans 15 amino acids. Per germline, CDR1 MNHEY and CDR2 SMNVEV (reference sequence). With 5 bases clipped from V and 2 bases from J, the junction kept 8 bases outside the gene matches. The CDR3 is CASSDTPGQQETQYF. The CDR3, as DNA: TGTGCCAGCAGTGATACTCCGGGACAGCAAGAGACCCAGTACTTC.

The chain employs TRBV7-6 and TRBJ2-2, with 7 bases matching TRBD2. Per germline, CDR1 SGHVS and CDR2 FNYEAQ. CDR3 size: 17 residues. The V and J ends lost 6 bases and 0 bases, in that order; junction bases with no gene match: 10. In DNA, the CDR3 is TGTGCCAGCAGTAAATACCGGGACTATACGAACACCGGGGAGCTGTTTTTT. Amino acid sequence: CASSKYRDYTNTGELFF.